Sequencing of this TCR beta chain was carried out in a study of blood T cell repertoires in COVID-19. Everyone who took part was roughly 18 to 89 years old, and they came from 24 US areas. V was trimmed by 3 bases and J by 3 bases, leaving 6 bases between them. CDR1 is SGHDN, CDR2 FVKESK, per germline. The CDR3 loop spans 12 amino acids. In the study's own analysis: Amplification with reference gene primers provided the estimates of nucleated cell counts. Sequencing used immunoSEQ multiplex PCR; TCRdb keeps in-frame clones, though not all of them. Clone size and the V and J calls come from that table; the DNA yielded D and trimming. The table includes nearly 250,000 clones, more than 80% detected once.

The V and J genes are TRBV14 and TRBJ2-7, with D perhaps matching TRBD1 (5 bases). Material: PBMCs or T cells enriched from blood (not recorded which). The source of this sequence is a man aged 50 to 60 who had been exposed to COVID-19. This chain's CDR3 is CASSHDSYEQYV. The CDR3 DNA sequence: TGTGCCAGCAGCCACGACAGCTACGAGCAGTACGTC.